The present TCR beta chain was sequenced within a study of breast tumors, draining lymph nodes, adjacent tissues. The sample holds many counts of this clonotype. TCRdb reanalysed the multiplex PCR reads using MiXCR and keeps one entry per CDR3 protein. The table has under 350,000 distinct CDR3 sequences, 30% seen once. Samples came from axillary lymph nodes draining the breast cancer. V lost 6 bases and J 4 bases, leaving 15 bases between the germline ends. This CDR3 has 15 amino acids. Germline V CDR1 and CDR2: SGHTA, FQGNSA. V usage is TRBV7-2 and J usage is TRBJ1-4; D unresolved. The sequenced material came from axillary lymph node tissue. This receptor was obtained from a female donor with breast cancer. Some clones in this sample may be carry-over from other donors' samples. CDR3 nucleotide sequence: TGTGCCAGCAGTAGAAGGAGGATGGATAATGAAAAACTGTTTTTT. Its protein is CASSRRRMDNEKLFF.